These 22 T cell receptor beta chains were all obtained from the same sample, sequenced in a study of lung T cells in sarcoidosis with Löfgren's syndrome. TCRdb re-derived calls from the reads in MiXCR, one entry per CDR3 protein. The repertoire includes approximately 1,900 distinct CDR3 sequences, around 28% of them detected once, and about 8.8% sits in the top ten. The sample consisted of CD4+ T cells from bronchoalveolar lavage. Source of these receptors: a human donor with sarcoidosis (Löfgren's syndrome or another form), or a control subject (not recorded which).

This clonotype qualifies as large (0.1 to 1%). The chain employs TRBV15 and TRBJ2-1; the D is unclear. In germline, CDR1 is LNHNV, CDR2 YYDKDF (reference sequence). V lost 0 bases and J 5 bases, leaving 5 bases between the germline ends. This CDR3 contains 13 residues. CDR3 loop: CATSRDRHNEQFF. The CDR3 DNA is TGTGCCACCAGCAGAGACAGGCACAATGAGCAGTTCTTC.

This clonotype is labeled as medium-sized (0.01 to 0.1%). Here the CDR3 DNA reads TGTGCCAGCAGGGGCGGGACAGGGTCCAATGAGCAGTTCTTC. It is translated as CASRGGTGSNEQFF. V is TRBV2 and J is TRBJ2-1; 9 bases agree with TRBD1. V lost 6 bases to trimming and J lost 6 bases; unmatched junction nucleotides: 6. The CDR3 is 14 amino acids. The germline CDR1 and CDR2 sequences are SNHLY and FYNNEI.

This clonotype is medium-sized within its sample. The rearrangement joins TRBV20-1 to TRBJ2-7; 8 nucleotides align to TRBD1. Germline loops: CDR1 DFQATT, CDR2 SNEGSKA (reference sequence). CDR3 size: 13 residues. Unmatched junction bases numbered 3, after V lost 3 bases and J lost 2 bases. DNA for the CDR3: TGCAGTGCTAGCGGACAGGGTACCTACGAGCAGTACTTC. Its translation is CSASGQGTYEQYF.

About this clonotype itself: Compared with germline, one end of the junction differs, possibly owing to a read error. The genes are TRBV29-1 and TRBJ2-7, with 12 bases fitting TRBD2. Germline V gene sequence: CDR1 SQVTM, CDR2 ANQGSEA. This CDR3 has 16 residues. CDR3 protein: CSVEDQTSGGPYERYF. CDR3 DNA: TGCAGCGTTGAAGATCAAACTAGCGGGGGGCCCTACGAGCGGTACTTC.

This clonotype is a singleton in its sample. V is TRBV18 and J is TRBJ2-5; no clear D gene. V lost 2 bases and J 1 base, leaving 5 bases between the germline ends. Germline CDR1 reads KGHSH; CDR2 reads LQKENI. The CDR3 consists of 13 residues. The CDR3 nucleotides are TGTGCCAGCTCACCAAAGCTCCAAGAGACCCAGTACTTC. It specifies CASSPKLQETQYF.

This clonotype has a handful of counts. The rearrangement links TRBV2 to TRBJ2-2; 7 positions match TRBD2. J gave up 6 bases and V 4 bases, and 8 bases lay outside the gene matches. Germline V gene data show CDR1 as SNHLY and CDR2 as FYNNEI. The length of the CDR3 is 15 residues. The CDR3 loop is CASSGLAVLAGELFF. The CDR3 bases are TGTGCCAGCAGTGGACTAGCCGTTCTCGCCGGGGAGCTGTTTTTT.

This clonotype occurred many times. V is TRBV14 and J is TRBJ1-6; 7 positions agree with TRBD1. Trimming at V came to 4 bases and at J to 6 bases, leaving 9 bases not matched to a gene. The CDR3 contains 16 residues. Germline V lookup: CDR1 SGHDN, CDR2 FVKESK. This CDR3 is CASSLSGTEINSPLHF. As DNA, the CDR3 is TGTGCCAGCAGCCTTTCCGGGACAGAGATTAATTCACCCCTCCACTTT.

In its sample, this clonotype ranks as medium-sized. CDR3 protein: CASRDRTVDSPLHF. CDR3 DNA sequence: TGTGCCTCAAGAGATCGGACAGTGGATTCACCCCTCCACTTT. The rearrangement joins TRBV6-1 to TRBJ1-6; D is possibly TRBD1 (6 bases). The CDR3 totals 14 residues. The V gene's germline CDR1 is MNHNS and CDR2 SASEGT. V lost 11 bases to trimming and J lost 8 bases, with 19 bases between them.

This clonotype was counted many times. This chain connects TRBV5-6 to TRBJ2-2; 8 positions match TRBD1. Trimming at V came to 2 bases and at J to 2 bases, leaving 5 bases not matched to a gene. From germline, CDR1 is SGHDT and CDR2 YYEEEE. The CDR3 loop spans 16 amino acids. The CDR3 loop reads CASSFRTGTNTGELFF. CDR3 nucleotides: TGTGCCAGCAGCTTTCGGACAGGGACAAACACCGGGGAGCTGTTTTTT.

This clonotype appeared many times. This chain uses TRBV2 with TRBJ1-6; TRBD1 might be the D (6 bases). The ends were cut back, 5 bases at V and 7 bases at J, with 9 bases in the middle. The CDR3 runs 13 residues. In germline, CDR1 is SNHLY, CDR2 FYNNEI. In nucleotides, the CDR3 is TGTGCCAGCAGTCAACAGGGAAATTCACCCCTCCACTTT. It yields the protein CASSQQGNSPLHF.

Regarding this clonotype: A much larger clone sits a single nucleotide away, making a read error possible. CDR3 in amino acids: CASSPQQGTDTKYF. The CDR3 region has the DNA TGCGCCAGCAGCCCCCAGCAGGGCACAGATACGAAGTATTTT. The V gene is TRBV5-1, the J gene TRBJ2-3; D is perhaps TRBD1 (5 bases). Germline CDR1 SGHRS, CDR2 YFSETQ. The CDR3 extends over 14 amino acids.

In the case of this clonotype: A much larger clone is a single base away; this may be a read error. This chain joins TRBV5-1 and TRBJ2-2; D could derive from TRBD1 or TRBD2 (6 bases each). The CDR3 length is 17 residues. Germline V CDR1 and CDR2: SGHRS, YFSETQ. V was clipped by 1 base and J by 0 bases, with 13 bases between them. CDR3 bases: TGCGCCAGCAGCTTGAGTAACGGGGGCGCGAACACCGGGGAGCTGTTTTTT. It yields the protein CASSLSNGGANTGELFF.

As concerns this clonotype: A read error may explain this, as a much larger clone is one base away. The rearrangement links TRBV7-2 to TRBJ2-7; D call uncertain. The CDR3 has 16 residues. In germline, CDR1 is SGHTA, CDR2 FQGNSA. CDR3 in amino acids: CGSSSPSALRAYEQYF. CDR3 DNA sequence: TGTGGCAGCAGTTCCCCGTCAGCTCTTAGGGCCTACGAGCAGTACTTC. Full variable domain (remainder filled in from reference TRBV7-2 and TRBJ2-7): GAGVSQSPSNKVTEKGKDVELRCDPISGHTALYWYRQSLGQGLEFLIYFQGNSAPDKSGLPSDRFSAERTGGSVSTLTIQRTQQEDSAVYLCGSSSPSALRAYEQYFGPGTRLTVT.

This clonotype is large (0.1 to 1%) by share. This sequence joins TRBV28 and TRBJ1-1; 8 nucleotides agree with TRBD1. The ends lost 6 bases at V and 7 bases at J; junction bases unmatched: 7. This CDR3 has 13 residues. Germline values: CDR1 MDHEN, CDR2 SYDVKM. CDR3 bases: TGTGCCAGCAGGCGTGGACAGGGTAGTGAAGCTTTCTTT. Translated, it gives CASRRGQGSEAFF.

This clonotype is medium-sized in the sample. The V gene is TRBV2, the J gene TRBJ2-3; D is unclear. The CDR3 has 12 residues. In germline, CDR1 is SNHLY, CDR2 FYNNEI. V dropped 6 bases and J dropped 12 bases, with 16 bases sitting between them. CDR3 residues: CASRAIAKGQYF. CDR3 bases: TGTGCCAGCAGGGCCATAGCAAAAGGACAGTATTTT.

This clonotype was observed at least ten times. The genes are TRBV7-3 and TRBJ2-5, with D hard to call. Trimming pared 5 bases from V and 5 bases from J, leaving 15 bases between. The CDR3 consists of 14 residues. Germline V lookup: CDR1 SGHTA, CDR2 FQGTGA. CDR3 in DNA: TGTGCCAGCAGCCCAACCGGGCTACAGGAGACCCAGTACTTC. It specifies CASSPTGLQETQYF.

This clonotype is termed large (0.1 to 1%). The V and J genes are TRBV10-3 and TRBJ2-3; a weak D match, TRBD1 (5 bases). Germline CDR1 is ENHRY and CDR2 is SYGVKD. CDR3 size: 12 residues. Trimming left V 11 bases short and J 0 bases short, with 9 bases between. The CDR3 DNA follows: TGTGCCGCAGGGTCTAGCACAGATACGCAGTATTTT. It specifies CAAGSSTDTQYF.

This clonotype has more than one count but fewer than ten. A much bigger clone sits one base away, suggesting this may be a read error. The chain couples TRBV11-2 to TRBJ2-5; 9 positions agree with TRBD1. The germline V gene encodes CDR1 SGHAT and CDR2 FQNNGV. The CDR3 runs 15 residues. In nucleotides, the CDR3 is TGTGCCAGCAGCTTAGATTGGACAGGGGCGGAGACCCAGTGCTTC. It encodes CASSLDWTGAETQCF.

Concerning this clonotype itself: A much larger clone lies a single base off, so this may be a read error. This CDR3 is missing its conserved last phenylalanine or tryptophan, likely due to a read error. The rearrangement joins TRBV11-2 to TRBJ2-5; D perhaps matches TRBD2 (5 bases). Looked up from germline, CDR1 is SGHAT and CDR2 is FQNNGV. The ends were cut back, 2 bases at V and 5 bases at J, with 12 bases in the middle. The CDR3 length is 14 residues. Written as DNA, the CDR3 is TGTGCCAGCAGCTTACCGGGATCCGGGGAGACCCAGTACTAC. This encodes CASSLPGSGETQYY.

By proportion, this clonotype is medium-sized. The chain uses TRBV3-1 and TRBJ2-7; 10 bases are shared with TRBD1. Per the germline V gene, CDR1 is LGHDT and CDR2 is YNNKEL (reference sequence). The CDR3 runs 18 residues. Unmatched junction bases numbered 11, after V lost 2 bases and J lost 1 base. The CDR3 is CASSQLVYPGQGSYEQYF. CDR3 nucleotides: TGTGCCAGCAGCCAACTCGTTTACCCGGGACAGGGGTCCTACGAGCAGTACTTC.

For this clonotype: Germline and junction disagree at one end, which may indicate a read error. V and J are TRBV5-4 and TRBJ2-6; D might be TRBD1 (5 bases). CDR3 size: 16 residues. CDR1 SGHNT and CDR2 YYREEE come from the germline V gene (reference sequence). CDR3 nucleotides: TGTGCCAACAGCTTAGCAGCTTCCTCTGGGGCCAACGTCCTGGCTTTC. Amino acid sequence: CANSLAASSGANVLAF.

In its sample, this clonotype was seen once. This likely comes from a read error, as the CDR3 has no conserved phenylalanine or tryptophan at its end. The V call is TRBV20-1, the J call TRBJ1-1; no reliable D call. The CDR3 runs 14 residues. CDR1 DFQATT and CDR2 SNEGSKA come from the germline V gene (reference sequence). Trimming left V 5 bases short and J 0 bases short, with 13 bases between. As DNA, the CDR3 is TGCAGTGCTCCTAAACCTCCAATGAACACTGAAGCTTTCCTT. This sequence encodes CSAPKPPMNTEAFL.